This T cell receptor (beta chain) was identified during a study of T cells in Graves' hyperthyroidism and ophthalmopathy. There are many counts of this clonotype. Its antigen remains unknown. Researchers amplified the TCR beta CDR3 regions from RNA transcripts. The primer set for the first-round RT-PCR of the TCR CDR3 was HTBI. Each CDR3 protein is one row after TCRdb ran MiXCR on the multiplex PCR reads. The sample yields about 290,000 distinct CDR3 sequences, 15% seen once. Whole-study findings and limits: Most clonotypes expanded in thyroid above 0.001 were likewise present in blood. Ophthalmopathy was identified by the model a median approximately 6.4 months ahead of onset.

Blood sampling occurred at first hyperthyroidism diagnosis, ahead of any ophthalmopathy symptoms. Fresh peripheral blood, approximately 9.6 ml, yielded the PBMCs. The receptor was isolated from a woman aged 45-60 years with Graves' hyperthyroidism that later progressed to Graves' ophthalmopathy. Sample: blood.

The CDR3 loop reads CASSWMLQGANTF. The CDR3 bases are TGTGCCAGCAGCTGGATGCTACAGGGGGCTAACACCTTC. The V and J genes are TRBV5-6 and TRBJ1-2; 9 bases map to TRBD1. CDR1 is SGHDT, CDR2 YYEEEE, per germline. The CDR3 covers 13 residues. The V and J ends lost 3 bases and 12 bases, in that order; junction bases with no gene match: 9.